The clone carrying this TCR beta chain occurred a few times. No antigen is known for it. RNA transcripts gave rise to amplified TCR beta CDR3 regions. The HTBI primer set was used in a first-round RT-PCR of the TCR CDR3. From the multiplex PCR reads, TCRdb called clonotypes with MiXCR, one entry per CDR3 protein. The table lists approximately 510,000 distinct CDR3 sequences, less than 25% of them singletons. The data were taken from a study of T cells in Graves' hyperthyroidism and ophthalmopathy. On the study more broadly: At the time of initial diagnosis and before any treatment, peripheral blood was collected.

Points from the study as a whole: From stable hyperthyroidism, ophthalmopathy was set apart by a 13 V-J model.

Diagnosis of hyperthyroidism was new in patients aged 18 to 65, and its duration was under 2 months. Fresh peripheral blood, approximately 9.6 ml, yielded the PBMCs. The clonotype comes from a man aged 18 to 29 with Graves' hyperthyroidism. Sequencing was carried out using blood.

In DNA form, the CDR3 reads TGTGCCAGCAGCCAAGATCCGGGGCAGAGGGGCTACACCTTC. The encoded protein is CASSQDPGQRGYTF. This rearrangement joins TRBV3-1 to TRBJ1-2, with D maybe TRBD1 (5 bases). V lost 0 bases and J lost 8, with 13 bases in between. This CDR3 contains 14 residues. Germline V lookup: CDR1 LGHDT, CDR2 YNNKEL (reference sequence).